This T cell receptor beta chain was retrieved from a study of CD8+CD57+ T cells in acquired aplastic anemia. On this clonotype itself: Germline and junction disagree at one end, which may indicate a read error.

The use of genomic DNA as template underpinned the TCR beta VDJ and CDR3 profiling. Each CDR3 protein is one row after TCRdb ran MiXCR on the reads. In the table there are fewer than 300,000 distinct CDR3 sequences, 82% of which are singletons. Patients sequenced had flow cytometry evidence of CD8+CD57+ cell expansion. This CDR3 contains 13 residues. Germline V lookup: CDR1 SGHTA, CDR2 FQGTGA. This chain links TRBV7-3 with TRBJ1-2; no clear D. This TCR came from a human donor with aplastic anemia. Sequencing was carried out using sorted CD4+, CD8+, or CD8+CD57+ T cells (not recorded which) from PBMCs. The CDR3 DNA sequence: TGCGCCAGCAGCCAATCGGGTTTAGCTGGCTACCCCTTC. Encoded protein: CASSQSGLAGYPF.